This is a list of T cell receptor beta chains from one sample in a study of T-cell memory formation after mild COVID-19. In TCRdb, the 5' RACE reads were re-called with MiXCR into one record per CDR3 protein. Counted here are 50,000 to 75,000 distinct CDR3 sequences, about 10% occurring once; the ten biggest clones make up 1.1%. Sequencing was performed on PBMCs or a T cell subset sorted from them (not recorded which). The receptors were sampled from a young man who had mild COVID-19 (a few samples of this study predate the infection). Cell type and time point are not known. CDR3s include the opening cysteine and the closing phenylalanine or tryptophan. D genes are given only for firm matches. Some rows have no size entry. The others give once, few or many, or a class for an expanded clone.

size,D,V,J,CDR3,DNA
.,.,TRBV12-3/TRBV12-4,TRBJ1-1,CASSFREGTEAFF,TGTGCCAGCAGTTTTAGGGAGGGTACTGAAGCTTTCTTT
.,.,TRBV2,TRBJ2-1,CATGPTPHEQFF,TGTGCCACAGGGCCCACCCCCCATGAGCAGTTCTTC
few,.,TRBV28,TRBJ1-5,CASRLQGSYNQPQHF,TGTGCCAGCAGGCTACAGGGTTCGTACAATCAGCCCCAGCATTTT
many,TRBD2,TRBV5-1,TRBJ2-3,CASSETSGGDTQYF,TGCGCCAGCAGCGAGACTAGCGGGGGTGATACGCAGTATTTT
few,TRBD1,TRBV5-6,TRBJ2-1,CASSLGTVSSYNEQFF,TGTGCCAGCAGCTTAGGGACAGTTAGCTCCTACAATGAGCAGTTCTTC
few,.,TRBV4-1,TRBJ2-2,CASSQDNGGWAGELFF,TGCGCCAGCAGCCAAGATAATGGGGGATGGGCCGGGGAGCTGTTTTTT
few,.,TRBV4-3,TRBJ2-3,CASSHNSAEGTDTQYF,TGCGCCAGCAGCCATAACTCAGCGGAAGGCACAGATACGCAGTATTTT
few,TRBD1,TRBV5-1,TRBJ2-3,CASSLGGTGSQDTQYF,TGCGCCAGCAGCTTGGGCGGGACAGGTTCCCAAGATACGCAGTATTTT
.,.,TRBV5-1,TRBJ2-3,CASSFGGGPTDTQYF,TGCGCCAGCAGCTTTGGTGGGGGACCTACAGATACGCAGTATTTT
.,.,TRBV29-1,TRBJ2-1,CSVYEQFF,TGCAGCGTTTACGAGCAGTTCTTC
few,TRBD2,TRBV3-1,TRBJ2-5,CASSLREGRETQYF,TGTGCCAGCAGCCTTCGGGAGGGAAGAGAGACCCAGTACTTC
.,TRBD1,TRBV7-8,TRBJ1-2,CASSTRQGGNGGYTF,TGTGCCAGCAGCACCCGACAGGGGGGGAATGGAGGCTACACCTTC
many,.,TRBV5-1,TRBJ2-7,CASSFRDDSYEQYF,TGCGCCAGCAGCTTTAGGGACGACTCCTACGAGCAGTACTTC
.,TRBD1,TRBV7-2,TRBJ2-3,CASSLGGGLDTQYF,TGTGCCAGCAGCTTAGGAGGGGGCTTAGATACGCAGTATTTT
few,.,TRBV2,TRBJ1-2,CASRLEPNMNYGYTF,TGTGCCAGCCGTCTAGAACCCAATATGAACTATGGCTACACCTTC
few,.,TRBV6-6,TRBJ1-5,CASSTMVQPQHF,TGTGCCAGCAGTACGATGGTACAGCCCCAGCATTTT
.,TRBD1,TRBV5-1,TRBJ1-1,CASSSRDRGRTEAFF,TGCGCCAGCAGCTCCCGGGACAGGGGTCGGACTGAAGCTTTCTTT
.,TRBD2,TRBV27,TRBJ2-6,CASSPRLAGSSGANVLTF,TGTGCCAGCAGTCCCAGACTAGCGGGGAGCTCTGGGGCCAACGTCCTGACTTTC
few,.,TRBV20-1,TRBJ1-5,CSASRAGRGGNSNQPQHF,TGCAGTGCTAGCCGCGCGGGGCGTGGAGGGAATAGCAATCAGCCCCAGCATTTT
.,.,TRBV6-1,TRBJ2-5,CASTFIRGLGETQYF,TGTGCCAGCACCTTTATCAGGGGTTTGGGAGAGACCCAGTACTTC
.,.,TRBV6-5,TRBJ2-1,CASTPALAGSNEQFF,TGTGCCAGCACCCCAGCCCTTGCAGGGTCCAATGAGCAGTTCTTC
.,.,TRBV3-1,TRBJ2-3,CASSQDTSRTDTQYF,TGTGCCAGCAGCCAAGACACCAGTAGAACAGATACGCAGTATTTT
.,.,TRBV20-1,TRBJ1-5,CSARGLGHQPQHF,TGCAGTGCTAGGGGGCTCGGCCATCAGCCCCAGCATTTT
.,.,TRBV4-1,TRBJ1-2,CASSQSPSEGTIYGYTF,TGCGCCAGCAGCCAAAGTCCCTCGGAGGGGACAATCTATGGCTACACCTTC
few,.,TRBV7-2,TRBJ2-3,CASSPTHTDTQYF,TGTGCCAGCAGCCCAACCCACACAGATACGCAGTATTTT
.,TRBD2,TRBV7-6,TRBJ2-3,CASSLVTSGGASGTQYF,TGTGCCAGCAGCTTAGTTACTAGCGGGGGGGCCTCAGGGACGCAGTATTTT